Each of the 5 T cell receptor beta chains below was sequenced from the same sample in a study of cytomegalovirus exposure and HLA in healthy donors. The PCR was carried out with 60 Vbeta primers and 13 Jbeta primers. The protocol was immunoSEQ multiplex PCR, while the TCRdb copy is restricted to in-frame clones and leaves out a portion. Among 100,000 to 150,000 clones listed, around four fifths were seen once. Sequenced: PBMCs. These receptors all come from a man aged 35 to 55 in good health and CMV-seronegative.

The chain couples TRBV9 to TRBJ1-1, with a possible D match to TRBD1 (5 bases). Deletions cut 1 base from V and 3 bases from J, with 13 bases between. CDR1 and CDR2 from the germline V gene are SGDLS and YYNGEE. CDR3 size: 15 residues. For the CDR3, the DNA is TGTGCCAGCAGCGTATACTTGACAGCCTACACTGAAGCTTTCTTT. It is translated as CASSVYLTAYTEAFF. Supplemented by reference TRBV9 and TRBJ1-1, the full variable domain reads DSGVTQTPKHLITATGQRVTLRCSPRSGDLSVYWYQQSLDQGLQFLIQYYNGEERAKGNILERFSAQQFPDLHSELNLSSLELGDSALYFCASSVYLTAYTEAFFGQGTRLTVV.

V gene TRBV5-6 combines with J gene TRBJ2-3; 7 bases fit TRBD2. Germline assignment: CDR1 SGHDT and CDR2 YYEEEE. The J segment lost 4 bases and the V segment lost 4 bases, leaving 6 bases of the junction unmatched. The CDR3 totals 14 residues. This chain's CDR3 is CASSEGRASDTQYF. In nucleotides, the CDR3 is TGTGCCAGCAGCGAAGGGAGGGCGTCAGATACGCAGTATTTT.

This chain connects TRBV5-1 to TRBJ1-5, with D unclear. Germline assignment: CDR1 SGHRS and CDR2 YFSETQ. With 0 bases removed from V and 2 bases from J, the gap between germline ends came to 12 bases. CDR3 size: 16 residues. The CDR3 DNA sequence: TGCGCCAGCAGCTTGGCCTATCCCGCTGGCAATCAGCCCCAGCATTTT. The encoded protein is CASSLAYPAGNQPQHF.

The rearrangement joins TRBV4-1 to TRBJ2-7; D ambiguous. Looked up from germline, CDR1 is MGHRA and CDR2 is YSYEKL. The CDR3 sequence is 13 residues long. V was trimmed by 5 bases and J by 2 bases, leaving 10 bases between them. CDR3: CASSKAITYEQYF. CDR3 DNA: TGCGCCAGCAGCAAAGCCATCACCTACGAGCAGTACTTC.

This rearrangement joins TRBV7-9 to TRBJ1-5; TRBD1 might be the D (5 bases). The CDR3 extends over 13 amino acids. The V end was cut by 1 base, the J end by 6 bases, with 7 bases between. Germline CDR1 is SEHNR and CDR2 is FQNEAQ (reference sequence). The chain's CDR3 is CASSLGTSQPQHF. The CDR3 region has the DNA TGTGCCAGCAGCTTAGGGACAAGTCAGCCCCAGCATTTT.